Listed here are 22 T cell receptor beta chains from one sample, sequenced in a study of T cell responses to AZD1222 COVID-19 vaccine. The repertoire was sequenced with immunoSEQ multiplex PCR; TCRdb's copy has only in-frame clones and lacks some. This table has over 100,000 clones, roughly 93% appearing once. Sequences were derived from peripheral blood, sampled on day 0 of AZD1222 vaccination. The receptors derive from an adult in good health.

The V gene is TRBV30, the J gene TRBJ2-7; a weak D match, TRBD1 (6 bases). V was pared by 4 bases and J by 6 bases, with 13 bases between. Germline lookup yields CDR1 GTSNPN and CDR2 SVGIG (reference sequence). The CDR3 length is 12 residues. This CDR3 is CAWNREWGEQYF. The CDR3 DNA reads TGTGCCTGGAACAGGGAATGGGGCGAGCAGTACTTC.

Comment on this clone: This same CDR3 is encoded by further DNA sequences in the sample. The chain employs TRBV29-1 and TRBJ2-3; D unclear. Germline assignment: CDR1 SQVTM and CDR2 ANQGSEA. The CDR3 has 12 amino acids. Trimming pared 3 bases from V and 0 bases from J, leaving 4 bases between. In DNA, the CDR3 is TGCAGCGTTGAGGGGAGCACAGATACGCAGTATTTT. It encodes CSVEGSTDTQYF.

The chain couples TRBV27 to TRBJ1-3, with D perhaps matching TRBD1 (5 bases). CDR3 size: 14 residues. With 2 bases removed from V and 2 bases from J, the gap between germline ends came to 7 bases. Per the germline V gene, CDR1 is MNHEY and CDR2 is SMNVEV (reference sequence). CDR3 sequence: CASSLGGTGNTIYF. The CDR3 DNA is TGTGCCAGCAGTTTAGGGGGAACTGGAAACACCATATATTTT.

This chain joins TRBV30 and TRBJ1-3; D unresolved. The germline V gene has CDR1 GTSNPN and CDR2 SVGIG (reference sequence). The V and J ends lost 0 bases and 4 bases respectively, with 10 bases between them. CDR3 length: 14 residues. This CDR3 reads CAWSVPPGGNTIYF. The DNA of the CDR3 is TGTGCCTGGAGTGTACCCCCAGGAGGAAACACCATATATTTT.

The CDR3: CASSIAGEYNEQFF. CDR3 in DNA: TGTGCCAGCAGCATAGCGGGCGAATACAATGAGCAGTTCTTC. The chain couples TRBV3-1 (or the pseudogene TRBV3-2) to TRBJ2-1; the match to TRBD2 covers 7 bases. The CDR3 is 14 amino acids. J gave up 4 bases and V 5 bases, and 5 bases lay outside the gene matches. The germline gives CDR1 LGHDT, CDR2 YNNKEL (reference sequence).

This clone has a single count. The J gene is TRBJ1-6, the V gene TRBV11-2; D possibly corresponds to TRBD1 (5 bases). The CDR3 runs 17 residues. Between the trimmed V and J ends, which lost 4 bases and 7 bases, there was a span of 20 bases. CDR1 is SGHAT and CDR2 is FQNNGV in the germline V gene. This chain's CDR3 is CASSSLGALNINSPLHF. The CDR3 coding sequence is TGTGCCAGCAGCTCTCTCGGGGCGCTCAATATAAATTCACCCCTCCACTTT.

The chain is built from TRBV5-8 and TRBJ2-1; 10 bases line up with TRBD2. V gave up 0 bases and J gave up 0 bases; unmatched junction bases: 3. CDR1 and CDR2 (germline): SGHTS, YDEGEE. The CDR3 is 17 residues long. The CDR3 coding sequence is TGTGCCAGCAGCTTGGTCTCTAGCGGGAGCTCCTACAATGAGCAGTTCTTC. Its protein is CASSLVSSGSSYNEQFF.

This chain connects TRBV7-9 to TRBJ1-5, with D perhaps matching TRBD1 (5 bases). Germline V lookup: CDR1 SEHNR, CDR2 FQNEAQ (reference sequence). This CDR3 contains 14 residues. Trimming stripped 5 bases from V and 7 bases from J, with 15 bases between. The CDR3, as DNA: TGTGCCAGCAGCCTTGGGGGGGGTATCCAGCCCCAGCATTTT. Protein product: CASSLGGGIQPQHF. Full variable domain (remainder filled in from reference TRBV7-9 and TRBJ1-5): DTGVSQNPRHKITKRGQNVTFRCDPISEHNRLYWYRQTLGQGPEFLTYFQNEAQLEKSRLLSDRFSAERPKGSFSTLEIQRTEQGDSAMYLCASSLGGGIQPQHFGDGTRLSIL.

The rearrangement joins TRBV7-6 to TRBJ2-7, with TRBD2 matching over 7 bases. Looked up from germline, CDR1 is SGHVS and CDR2 is FNYEAQ. CDR3 length: 15 residues. Germline trimming cut 0 bases from V and 0 bases from J; bases unmatched to any gene: 2. DNA for the CDR3: TGTGCCAGCAGCTTAGCGGGAGGGAGCTCCTACGAGCAGTACTTC. It is translated as CASSLAGGSSYEQYF.

J is TRBJ2-7 and V is TRBV9; D gene ambiguous. The CDR3 is 12 residues long. Trimming removed 3 bases from V and 6 bases from J, with 10 bases in between. Germline V gene lookup returns CDR1 SGDLS and CDR2 YYNGEE. The CDR3 loop reads CASSGITGEQYF. DNA of the CDR3: TGTGCCAGCAGCGGAATCACTGGCGAGCAGTACTTC.

This clone was recorded only once. V is TRBV28 and J is TRBJ1-2; D is unresolved. V lost 2 bases to trimming and J lost 8 bases, with 12 bases between them. The CDR3 is 13 residues long. CDR1 MDHEN and CDR2 SYDVKM come from the germline V gene. This chain's CDR3 is CASSLAGAEGYTF. For the CDR3, the DNA is TGTGCCAGCAGTTTAGCGGGTGCTGAGGGCTACACCTTC.

In this sample, this clone turned up a few times. V is TRBV2 and J is TRBJ2-3; weak D call: TRBD1 (7 bases). CDR1 is SNHLY, CDR2 FYNNEI, per germline. This CDR3 has 14 residues. V was clipped by 10 bases and J by 0 bases, with 14 bases between them. The CDR3 nucleotides are TGTGCCACCAGGGGGGTCTCTAGCACAGATACGCAGTATTTT. It codes for CATRGVSSTDTQYF.

The chain joins TRBV4-3 to TRBJ1-4; TRBD1 aligns across 10 bases. CDR3 length equals 15 residues. V was pared by 3 bases and J by 8 bases, with 6 bases of the junction left unmatched. Per germline, CDR1 LGHNA and CDR2 YSLEER. CDR3 bases: TGCGCCAGCAGCCAGGGACAGGGGATAGGAGAAAAACTGTTTTTT. Its translation is CASSQGQGIGEKLFF.

J is TRBJ1-2 and V is TRBV11-2, with a weak D call TRBD1 (5 bases). The CDR3 spans 15 residues. Germline V lookup: CDR1 SGHAT, CDR2 FQNNGV. Between the trimmed V and J ends, which lost 4 bases and 5 bases, there was a span of 17 bases. The CDR3 reads CASSSLWRGLYGYTF. DNA of the CDR3: TGTGCCAGCAGCTCCCTTTGGAGGGGTTTATATGGCTACACCTTC.

The rearrangement links TRBV29-1 to TRBJ2-1; TRBD1 agrees at 7 bases. Germline V gene lookup returns CDR1 SQVTM and CDR2 ANQGSEA. The CDR3 runs to 14 residues. V lost 5 bases to trimming and J lost 3 bases; unmatched junction nucleotides: 7. The CDR3: CSVPEGAGYNEQFF. As DNA, the CDR3 is TGCAGCGTTCCTGAGGGGGCTGGCTACAATGAGCAGTTCTTC.

V usage is TRBV6-5 and J usage is TRBJ1-1; D uncertain. This CDR3 region has 12 residues. Looked up from germline, CDR1 is MNHEY and CDR2 is SVGAGI. Trimming removed 7 bases at V and 2 bases at J, with 8 bases between. The CDR3 nucleotides read TGTGCCAGCACAAGAGTAAACACTGAAGCTTTCTTT. Protein sequence: CASTRVNTEAFF.

This chain links TRBV19 with TRBJ2-1, with D possibly being TRBD2 (5 bases). Deletions cut 3 bases from V and 8 bases from J, with 11 bases between. The CDR3 is made up of 13 amino acids. The V gene's germline CDR1 is LNHDA and CDR2 SQIVND (reference sequence). CDR3 region: CASSIGNVDEQFF. Here the CDR3 DNA reads TGTGCCAGTAGTATCGGGAATGTCGATGAGCAGTTCTTC.

The chain has TRBV19 and TRBJ2-1; 7 bases are shared with TRBD2. The J segment lost 12 bases and the V segment lost 5 bases, leaving 10 bases of the junction unmatched. The CDR3 contains 13 residues. Germline V gene lookup returns CDR1 LNHDA and CDR2 SQIVND (reference sequence). Here the CDR3 DNA reads TGTGCCAGTAGTTCCAGTATCAGCGGGACGCAGTTCTTC. Amino acids: CASSSSISGTQFF.

The chain carries TRBV25-1 and TRBJ1-6; D is uncertain. This CDR3 region has 13 residues. The ends were cut back, 4 bases at V and 7 bases at J, with 8 bases in the middle. Germline V lookup: CDR1 MGHDK, CDR2 SYGVNS. In DNA, the CDR3 is TGTGCCAGCAGTGGACGGACCAATTCACCCCTCCACTTT. This translates into CASSGRTNSPLHF.

The rearrangement links TRBV5-8 to TRBJ1-4; D ambiguous. V was cut by 4 bases and J by 5 bases, with 15 bases left in between. There are 15 residues in the CDR3. CDR1 and CDR2 from the germline V gene are SGHTS and YDEGEE. The CDR3 loop is CASSPKGKRNEKLFF. The CDR3 DNA reads TGTGCCAGCAGCCCAAAGGGCAAGCGGAATGAAAAACTGTTTTTT.

The chain employs TRBV27 and TRBJ2-6; possible D gene TRBD1, 5 bases. The germline V gene encodes CDR1 MNHEY and CDR2 SMNVEV (reference sequence). The CDR3 is made up of 18 amino acids. Trimming took 4 bases from V and 0 from J, leaving 16 bases between them. The CDR3 region is CASSSLAQATSGANVLTF. CDR3 bases: TGTGCCAGCAGTTCCCTGGCACAGGCTACCTCTGGGGCCAACGTCCTGACTTTC.

V and J are TRBV4-1 and TRBJ2-7, with TRBD2 identical over 7 bases. J gave up 2 bases and V 1 base, and 8 bases lay outside the gene matches. This CDR3 comprises 16 residues. Germline-derived CDR1 and CDR2 are MGHRA and YSYEKL. The CDR3 sequence: CASSQGTLADAYEQYF. The CDR3, as DNA: TGCGCCAGCAGCCAAGGTACCCTAGCGGACGCCTACGAGCAGTACTTC.